This T cell receptor (beta chain) was documented in a study of shared clonotypes between healthy human individuals. Across the whole study: Researchers assigned three CD4 naive, three CD4 memory, two CD8 naive and one CD8 memory plate to each donor.

Notes on the study in general: Genetic and exposure-history diversity was limited by the small donor number. A few donors shared around 5% of their naive CD4 clonotypes. Sampling covered nothing but blood. Tissue TCR repertoires likely differ from those found in blood.

The junction had 4 bases not matched to a gene; V was cut back by 5 bases and J by 2 bases. Germline CDR1 is SGHDT and CDR2 is YYEEEE. The CDR3 sequence is 14 residues long. Method: immunoSEQ multiplex PCR; TCRdb's copy keeps in-frame clones and lacks some. This table has roughly 2,300,000 clones, around 92% appearing once. A note on this clone: The target antigen is unknown.

The rearrangement links TRBV5-6 to TRBJ2-5; TRBD1 aligns across 9 bases. The receptor's source is a man younger than 30 in good health. Some clones in this sample may be carry-over from other donors' samples. Source material: naive CD4+ T cells from PBMCs. As to subset: CD45RA+ positively selected. This CDR3 reads CASSQQGAQETQYF. The CDR3, as DNA: TGTGCCAGCAGTCAACAGGGGGCTCAAGAGACCCAGTACTTC.